This T cell receptor beta chain was identified in a study of cytomegalovirus exposure and HLA in healthy donors. The germline gives CDR1 SGHKS, CDR2 YYEKEE (reference sequence). Between the trimmed V and J ends, which lost 4 bases and 0 bases, there was a span of 11 bases. The CDR3 is made up of 16 amino acids. Healthy people donating bone marrow made up the donors. 13 Jbeta primers and 60 Vbeta primers were used for the PCR. The data were produced by immunoSEQ multiplex PCR, yet TCRdb's version contains in-frame clones alone and is incomplete. Its clone listing holds 130,000 to 150,000 clones. Study outcomes and limitations: TCR beta chains numbering some 160 were designated cytomegalovirus-associated. High specificity and sensitivity for cytomegalovirus status were reported for the classifier.

A word on this clone: The target antigen is unknown.

The chain recombines TRBV5-5 with TRBJ1-6; possible D gene TRBD1, 6 bases. Sequencing was performed on PBMCs. This TCR derives from a man aged 35-49 years in good health and CMV-seronegative. The DNA of the CDR3 is TGTGCCAGCAGCCGAACAGGGAGCTCCTATAATTCACCCCTCCACTTT. Residues: CASSRTGSSYNSPLHF. The whole variable domain, filled in from reference TRBV5-5 and TRBJ1-6, reads DAGVTQSPTHLIKTRGQQVTLRCSPISGHKSVSWYQQVLGQGPQFIFQYYEKEERGRGNFPDRFSARQFPNYSSELNVNALLLGDSALYLCASSRTGSSYNSPLHFGNGTRLTVT.